Each of the 15 T cell receptor beta chains below was sequenced from the same sample in a study of blood T cells in healthy people across ages. The use of a sample-barcoded 5' primer and a J-beta primer mix characterized a second PCR of about 7 to 12 cycles. TCRdb redid the calling of the 5' RACE reads with MiXCR, one entry per CDR3 protein. The table shows over 600,000 distinct CDR3 sequences, with around 21% occurring only once. The specimen was blood. Source of these receptors: an older man in good health.

This clonotype was found many times. This chain connects TRBV20-1 to TRBJ2-2; perhaps TRBD1 as D (6 bases). Germline CDR1 reads DFQATT; CDR2 reads SNEGSKA (reference sequence). V lost 2 bases to trimming and J lost 1 base, with 8 bases between them. This CDR3 has 14 residues. The CDR3 DNA follows: TGCAGTGCTAGAAAACAGGGGAACACCGGGGAGCTGTTTTTT. It codes for CSARKQGNTGELFF.

Concerning this clonotype itself: At one end the junction does not follow the germline gene, possibly because of a read error. The chain uses TRBV7-2 and TRBJ1-4; TRBD1 matches 9 bases. This CDR3 contains 14 residues. Germline loops: CDR1 SGHTA, CDR2 FQGNSA. The CDR3 spells CASGLGQGGEKLFF. CDR3 nucleotides: TGTGCCAGCGGCTTGGGACAGGGAGGGGAAAAACTGTTTTTT.

As for this clonotype: A much larger clone lies a single base off, so this may be a read error. This chain links TRBV12-3 or TRBV12-4 with TRBJ2-3; TRBD2 agrees at 11 bases. J gave up 7 bases and V 6 bases, and 9 bases lay outside the gene matches. The CDR3 is 15 amino acids. CDR3 in amino acids: CASSLTSGSCNTQYF. CDR3 nucleotides: TGTGCCAGCAGCCTTACTAGCGGGAGTTGTAATACGCAGTATTTT.

This clonotype was seen repeatedly, ten times or more. J is TRBJ2-4 and V is TRBV4-1; 7 nucleotides agree with TRBD2. Trimming took 5 bases from V and 3 from J; bases not matched to a gene: 7. Germline values: CDR1 MGHRA, CDR2 YSYEKL. The CDR3 contains 15 residues. The CDR3 DNA follows: TGCGCCAGCAGCAACTTTGGGGGGGGCAAAAACATTCAGTACTTC. Translation: CASSNFGGGKNIQYF.

This clonotype was counted a few times. The chain combines TRBV5-1 with TRBJ2-1; 7 nucleotides line up with TRBD1. Trimming at V came to 4 bases and at J to 5 bases, leaving 3 bases not matched to a gene. Germline V gene data show CDR1 as SGHRS and CDR2 as YFSETQ. This CDR3 has 13 amino acids. The CDR3 region is CASSLGQHNEQFF. For the CDR3, the DNA is TGCGCCAGCAGCCTGGGACAGCACAATGAGCAGTTCTTC.

Concerning this clonotype itself: The junction shows a germline mismatch at one end, possibly a read error. The chain combines TRBV29-1 with TRBJ1-1; D unresolved. The CDR3 loop spans 11 amino acids. Germline loops: CDR1 SQVTM, CDR2 ANQGSEA. CDR3 in DNA: TGCAGCGTTGGTAAGAACACTGAAGCTTCCTTT. It is translated as CSVGKNTEASF.

V is TRBV5-1 and J is TRBJ1-5, with TRBD1 identical over 7 bases. This CDR3 spans 15 amino acids. CDR1 SGHRS and CDR2 YFSETQ come from the germline V gene. V shed 4 bases and J 5 bases; nucleotides not matched to a gene: 9. CDR3 bases: TGCGCCAGCAGCCACGGGGAGGGGGCCTATCAGCCCCAGCATTTT. Protein: CASSHGEGAYQPQHF.

The chain recombines TRBV3-1 with TRBJ2-1; D gene ambiguous. Germline V gene data show CDR1 as LGHDT and CDR2 as YNNKEL (reference sequence). This CDR3 has 14 amino acids. V was shortened by 3 bases and J by 9 bases, with 15 bases between the two germline ends. CDR3 nucleotides: TGTGCCAGCAGCCAGGGTGAGGCGACGAGTGAGCAGTTCTTC. This sequence encodes CASSQGEATSEQFF.

Worth noting for this clonotype: A read error may be the cause here, since a much bigger clone is one base away. J is TRBJ2-5 and V is TRBV29-1, with D perhaps matching TRBD1 (6 bases). TRBJ2-7 explains the end of the DNA better; the J call may be wrong. This CDR3 spans 13 amino acids. Germline assignment: CDR1 SQVTM and CDR2 ANQGSEA. The CDR3 DNA reads TGCAGCGTTGAGCGGACAGAGACCTACGAGCAGTACTTC. This codes for CSVERTETYEQYF.

This clonotype came up many times. Relative to the germline gene, one junction end is altered; a read error may explain this. The rearrangement links TRBV7-2 to TRBJ2-4; a weak D match, TRBD1 (5 bases). CDR3 length equals 14 residues. CDR1 and CDR2 from the germline V gene are SGHTA and FQGNSA. The CDR3 sequence: CASSPGLAKNIQYF. CDR3 bases: TGCGCCAGCAGCCCAGGGTTAGCCAAAAACATTCAGTACTTC.

This sequence joins TRBV27 and TRBJ2-2, with a possible D match to TRBD2 (6 bases). The CDR3 contains 15 residues. The germline CDR1 and CDR2 sequences are MNHEY and SMNVEV (reference sequence). V was pared by 2 bases and J by 2 bases, with 9 bases between. CDR3 in amino acids: CASSLRDSNTGELFF. In DNA, the CDR3 is TGTGCCAGCAGTTTACGGGACTCAAACACCGGGGAGCTGTTTTTT.

This chain uses TRBV4-3 with TRBJ2-2, with 8 nucleotides matching TRBD1. The CDR3 totals 14 residues. Per the germline V gene, CDR1 is LGHNA and CDR2 is YSLEER. The V gene end was trimmed by 0 bases and the J gene end by 13 bases; junction bases not matched to a gene: 7. The CDR3: CASSQDYGRGLLFF. Here the CDR3 DNA reads TGCGCCAGCAGCCAAGATTATGGCAGGGGGCTGCTGTTTTTT.

This clonotype was seen a handful of times. The V gene is TRBV6-1, the J gene TRBJ1-5; D is possibly TRBD1 (6 bases). Germline V gene sequence: CDR1 MNHNS, CDR2 SASEGT. V lost 10 bases and J 3 bases, leaving 13 bases between the germline ends. The CDR3 is made up of 13 amino acids. The CDR3: CATEDRVNQPQHF. The CDR3, as DNA: TGTGCCACCGAGGACAGAGTCAATCAGCCCCAGCATTTT.

This clonotype showed up just a few times. In this CDR3 the conserved last residue, phenylalanine or tryptophan, is missing, so a read error is likely. The chain joins TRBV20-1 to TRBJ2-1; possible D gene TRBD2, 6 bases. TRBJ2-5 matches the DNA end more closely, so the J call is doubtful. This CDR3 has 12 amino acids. Germline values: CDR1 DFQATT, CDR2 SNEGSKA (reference sequence). This CDR3 reads CSQTSLSGTQYL. In DNA, the CDR3 is TGCAGCCAGACTAGTTTGTCAGGGACCCAGTACCTC.

This clonotype was observed a handful of times. The DNA of the CDR3 is TGTGCCAGCAGCTTAGACTTGTTGAGGTGGCAGTTCTTC. Its translation: CASSLDLLRWQFF. V is TRBV11-2 and J is TRBJ2-1; D is undetermined. In germline, CDR1 is SGHAT, CDR2 FQNNGV. V lost 0 bases, J lost 12 bases, and 12 bases lay in between. This CDR3 has 13 amino acids.